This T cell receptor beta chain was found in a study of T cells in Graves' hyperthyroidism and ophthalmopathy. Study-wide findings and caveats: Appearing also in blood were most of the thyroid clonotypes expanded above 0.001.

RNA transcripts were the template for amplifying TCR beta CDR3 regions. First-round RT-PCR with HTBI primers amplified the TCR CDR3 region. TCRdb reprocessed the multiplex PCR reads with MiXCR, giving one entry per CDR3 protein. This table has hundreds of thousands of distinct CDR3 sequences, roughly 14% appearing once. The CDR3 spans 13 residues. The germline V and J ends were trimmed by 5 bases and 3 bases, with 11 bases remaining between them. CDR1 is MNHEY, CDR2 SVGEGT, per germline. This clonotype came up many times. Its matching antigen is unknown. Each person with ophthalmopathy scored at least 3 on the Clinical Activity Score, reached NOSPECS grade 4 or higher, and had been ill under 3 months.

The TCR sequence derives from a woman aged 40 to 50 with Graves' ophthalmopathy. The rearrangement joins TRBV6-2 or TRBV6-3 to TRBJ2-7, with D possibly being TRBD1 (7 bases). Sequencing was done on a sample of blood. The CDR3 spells CASSAGQNYEQYF. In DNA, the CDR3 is TGTGCCAGCAGTGCGGGACAGAACTACGAGCAGTACTTC.